What follows are 15 T cell receptor beta chains derived from one specimen sequenced in a study of response to subunit inactivated influenza vaccine. TCRdb redid the calling of the RT-PCR reads with MiXCR, one entry per CDR3 protein. This table holds hundreds of thousands of distinct CDR3 sequences, 15% to 20% found once. This specimen was CD4+ T cells sorted from PBMCs, taken around 25 months after vaccination. The receptors were sampled from a man in his fifties or sixties who received an inactivated influenza vaccine.

This clonotype was observed many times. V gene TRBV12-3 or TRBV12-4 combines with J gene TRBJ1-1, with a tentative D call TRBD1 (5 bases). Between the trimmed V and J ends, which lost 3 bases and 1 base, there was a span of 9 bases. The CDR3 totals 14 residues. As DNA, the CDR3 is TGTGCCAGCAGTTTGAGGGGAACGAACACTGAAGCTTTCTTT. The encoded protein is CASSLRGTNTEAFF.

This clonotype showed up just a few times. This rearrangement joins TRBV7-9 to TRBJ2-6; D not resolved. This CDR3 has 16 amino acids. The germline V and J ends were trimmed by 6 bases and 0 bases, with 12 bases remaining between them. Germline V CDR1 and CDR2: SEHNR, FQNEAQ (reference sequence). CDR3 region: CASRRILDSGANVLTF. Here the CDR3 DNA reads TGTGCCAGCAGACGTATACTGGACTCTGGGGCCAACGTCCTGACTTTC.

The rearrangement links TRBV4-1 to TRBJ1-2; D is perhaps TRBD1 (5 bases). The CDR3 sequence is 13 residues long. V dropped 3 bases and J dropped 7 bases, with 12 bases sitting between them. CDR1 is MGHRA, CDR2 YSYEKL, per germline. The CDR3: CASSQPGRGGYTF. In nucleotides, the CDR3 is TGCGCCAGCAGCCAGCCTGGTAGGGGTGGCTACACCTTC.

This clonotype came up a few times. This sequence joins TRBV28 and TRBJ1-2; unclear D gene. In germline, CDR1 is MDHEN, CDR2 SYDVKM. The CDR3 sequence is 13 residues long. Trimming shortened V by 6 bases and J by 5 bases, and 13 bases separated the two germline ends. The CDR3 loop is CASSTRYGYGYTF. CDR3 nucleotides: TGTGCCAGCAGCACCCGATATGGGTATGGCTACACCTTC.

The V call is TRBV9, the J call TRBJ2-1, with D possibly matching TRBD2 (6 bases). The ends were cut back, 4 bases at V and 5 bases at J, with 16 bases in the middle. The CDR3 is 15 residues long. Germline lookup yields CDR1 SGDLS and CDR2 YYNGEE. DNA of the CDR3: TGTGCCAGCAGCCCGAGTTCGGGAGCGGACAATGAGCAGTTCTTC. Translation gives CASSPSSGADNEQFF. The variable domain in full, with the rest retrieved from reference TRBV9 and TRBJ2-1, is DSGVTQTPKHLITATGQRVTLRCSPRSGDLSVYWYQQSLDQGLQFLIQYYNGEERAKGNILERFSAQQFPDLHSELNLSSLELGDSALYFCASSPSSGADNEQFFGPGTRLTVL.

This clonotype was observed at least ten times. The chain carries TRBV12-3 or TRBV12-4 and TRBJ1-4; 7 bases agree with TRBD1. The CDR3 is 15 residues long. V shed 7 bases, J shed 5 bases, and the junction held 10 bases outside the gene matches. CDR3: CASTKDRVWNEKLFF. CDR3 bases: TGTGCCAGCACCAAAGACAGGGTGTGGAATGAAAAACTGTTTTTT.

This clonotype appeared a few times. The chain recombines TRBV5-1 with TRBJ2-1, with D uncertain. Per germline, CDR1 SGHRS and CDR2 YFSETQ. V dropped 2 bases and J dropped 5 bases, with 2 bases sitting between them. The CDR3 is 11 residues long. Here the CDR3 reads CASSFNNEQFF. CDR3 bases: TGCGCCAGCAGCTTTAACAATGAGCAGTTCTTC.

This clonotype was recorded a few times. The gene calls are TRBV19 and TRBJ1-3; 7 bases fit TRBD1. The CDR3 is made up of 14 amino acids. Germline V gene sequence: CDR1 LNHDA, CDR2 SQIVND (reference sequence). Trimming cost V 5 bases and J 3 bases; bases outside gene matches: 4. The CDR3 sequence is CASSAGQIGNTIYF. The CDR3 DNA follows: TGTGCCAGTAGTGCGGGACAGATTGGAAACACCATATATTTT.

The chain couples TRBV7-9 to TRBJ2-2; D not resolved. Trimming cost V 1 base and J 1 base, with 10 bases left between them. Germline V gene lookup returns CDR1 SEHNR and CDR2 FQNEAQ (reference sequence). The CDR3 runs 16 residues. In DNA form, the CDR3 reads TGTGCCAGCAGCTTAGTTAGCAGACGGAACACCGGGGAGCTGTTTTTT. Its protein product is CASSLVSRRNTGELFF.

The J gene is TRBJ2-1, the V gene TRBV7-2; D gene unclear. The CDR3 has 13 residues. CDR1 is SGHTA, CDR2 FQGNSA, per germline. V lost 0 bases and J lost 8, with 8 bases in between. The CDR3 region is CASSLALTHEQFF. In nucleotides, the CDR3 is TGTGCCAGCAGCTTAGCCCTCACACATGAGCAGTTCTTC.

This clonotype was counted between two and nine times. The CDR3, as DNA: TGTGCCAGCAGCCCTCTTAGCGGGAGCTACGAGCAGTACTTC. Residues: CASSPLSGSYEQYF. The chain joins TRBV12-3 or TRBV12-4 to TRBJ2-7; 9 nucleotides line up with TRBD2. CDR3 length equals 14 residues. With 6 bases clipped from V and 3 bases from J, the junction kept 6 bases outside the gene matches.

In this sample, this clonotype turned up a few times. The rearrangement joins TRBV5-1 to TRBJ2-5; 8 nucleotides match TRBD1. The CDR3 loop spans 13 amino acids. Germline CDR1 is SGHRS and CDR2 is YFSETQ. After removal of 8 bases from V and 9 bases from J, the junction contained 12 bases not matched to a gene. The CDR3 reads CASSSGTGSPQYF. As DNA, the CDR3 is TGCGCCAGTAGTTCCGGGACAGGCTCTCCCCAGTACTTC. Full variable domain (missing parts from reference TRBV5-1 and TRBJ2-5): KAGVTQTPRYLIKTRGQQVTLSCSPISGHRSVSWYQQTPGQGLQFLFEYFSETQRNKGNFPGRFSGRQFSNSRSEMNVSTLELGDSALYLCASSSGTGSPQYFGPGTRLLVL.

This clonotype came up a few times. The rearrangement joins TRBV4-2 to TRBJ2-1; the match to TRBD2 covers 12 bases. Germline V gives CDR1 LGHNA, CDR2 YNFKEQ. The J segment lost 4 bases and the V segment lost 4 bases, leaving 5 bases of the junction unmatched. The CDR3 is made up of 16 amino acids. The CDR3 protein is CASSPELAGGYNEQFF. In DNA form, the CDR3 reads TGTGCCAGCAGCCCGGAACTAGCGGGGGGTTACAATGAGCAGTTCTTC.

This rearrangement joins TRBV21-1 to TRBJ1-5. TRBV21-1 is a listed pseudogene. This CDR3 contains 15 residues. The CDR3 DNA is TGTGCCAGCAGCAAAGCGCTGCGGAAAAATCAGCCCCAGCATTTT. The encoded protein is CASSKALRKNQPQHF.

Only a few counts were recorded for this clonotype. The chain carries TRBV9 and TRBJ2-1; D perhaps matches TRBD2 (6 bases). V was cut by 5 bases and J by 1 base, with 13 bases left in between. The CDR3 length is 15 residues. Germline V gene data show CDR1 as SGDLS and CDR2 as YYNGEE. CDR3 protein: CASRRDLGSYNEQFF. For the CDR3, the DNA is TGTGCCAGCAGACGGGACTTAGGGTCCTACAATGAGCAGTTCTTC.